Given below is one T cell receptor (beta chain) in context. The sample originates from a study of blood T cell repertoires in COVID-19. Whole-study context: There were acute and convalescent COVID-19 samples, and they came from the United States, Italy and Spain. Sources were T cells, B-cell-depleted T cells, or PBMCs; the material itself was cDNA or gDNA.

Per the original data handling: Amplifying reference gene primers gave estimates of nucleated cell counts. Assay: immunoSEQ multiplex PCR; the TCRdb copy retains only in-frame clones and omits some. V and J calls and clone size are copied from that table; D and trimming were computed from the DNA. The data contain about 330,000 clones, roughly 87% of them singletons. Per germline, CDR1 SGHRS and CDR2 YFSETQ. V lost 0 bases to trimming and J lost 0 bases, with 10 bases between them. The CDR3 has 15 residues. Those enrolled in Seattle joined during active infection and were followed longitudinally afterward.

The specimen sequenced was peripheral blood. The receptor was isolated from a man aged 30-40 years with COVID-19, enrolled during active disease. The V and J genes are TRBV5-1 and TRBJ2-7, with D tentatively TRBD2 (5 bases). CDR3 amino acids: CASSLDRGPSYEQYF. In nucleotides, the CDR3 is TGCGCCAGCAGCTTGGATCGGGGTCCCTCCTACGAGCAGTACTTC.